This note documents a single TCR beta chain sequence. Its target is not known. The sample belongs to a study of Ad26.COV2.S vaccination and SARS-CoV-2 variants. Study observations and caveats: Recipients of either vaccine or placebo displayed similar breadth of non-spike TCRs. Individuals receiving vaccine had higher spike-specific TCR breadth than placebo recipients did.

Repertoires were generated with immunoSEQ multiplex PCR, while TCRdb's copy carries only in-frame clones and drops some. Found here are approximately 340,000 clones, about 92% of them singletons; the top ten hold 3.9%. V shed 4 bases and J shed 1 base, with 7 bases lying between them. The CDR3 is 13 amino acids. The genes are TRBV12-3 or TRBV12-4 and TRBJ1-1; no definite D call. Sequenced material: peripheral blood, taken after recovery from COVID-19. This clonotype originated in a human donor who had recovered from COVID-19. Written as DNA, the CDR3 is TGTGCCAGCAGTTCTACACCGAACACTGAAGCTTTCTTT. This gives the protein CASSSTPNTEAFF.